Listed below are T cell receptor beta chains from one sample, sequenced in a study of response to subunit inactivated influenza vaccine. From the RT-PCR reads, TCRdb called clonotypes with MiXCR, one entry per CDR3 protein. The data contain around 530,000 distinct CDR3 sequences, 10% to 15% of them singletons. Sequenced material: PBMCs from blood, taken on the day of vaccination. All receptors derive from a man between 50 and 59 years old who received an inactivated influenza vaccine. Both conserved end residues are part of each CDR3.

cdr3_length: 17
j_call: TRBJ2-3
v_call: TRBV5-1
cdr3_aa: CASSLDLSAGAQDTQYF

cdr3_length: 16
j_call: TRBJ2-1
v_call: TRBV13
cdr3_aa: CASSTRSGGGFNEQFF

cdr3_length: 10
j_call: TRBJ2-1
v_call: TRBV7-2
cdr3_aa: CASSLTEQFF

cdr3_length: 16
j_call: TRBJ2-1
v_call: TRBV7-3
cdr3_aa: CASSWGPLNSYNEQFF

cdr3_length: 13
j_call: TRBJ2-5
v_call: TRBV20-1
cdr3_aa: CSANDRNLETQYF

cdr3_length: 16
j_call: TRBJ1-6
v_call: TRBV11-2
cdr3_aa: CASSLGTGGKNSPLHF

cdr3_length: 15
j_call: TRBJ2-1
v_call: TRBV20-1
cdr3_aa: CSARRAGGHGNEQFF

cdr3_length: 15
j_call: TRBJ2-7
v_call: TRBV3-1
cdr3_aa: CASSQGQGRPYEQYF

cdr3_length: 14
j_call: TRBJ1-6
v_call: TRBV7-9
cdr3_aa: CATSDGSYNSPLHF

cdr3_length: 15
j_call: TRBJ2-7
v_call: TRBV19
cdr3_aa: CASSMLAGGIYEQYF

cdr3_length: 14
j_call: TRBJ2-3
v_call: TRBV12-3/TRBV12-4
cdr3_aa: CASSASGGGDTQYF

cdr3_length: 13
j_call: TRBJ2-1
v_call: TRBV28
cdr3_aa: CASSFWQNNEQFF

cdr3_length: 13
j_call: TRBJ1-1
v_call: TRBV29-1
cdr3_aa: CSAGRGRGTEAFF

cdr3_length: 14
j_call: TRBJ2-1
v_call: TRBV14
cdr3_aa: CASSQEYRRDEQFF

cdr3_length: 17
j_call: TRBJ1-1
v_call: TRBV4-3
cdr3_aa: CASSQERAGGMRTEAFF

cdr3_length: 14
j_call: TRBJ2-1
v_call: TRBV12-3/TRBV12-4
cdr3_aa: CASSSFYIADEQFF

cdr3_length: 14
j_call: TRBJ1-1
v_call: TRBV2
cdr3_aa: CASSEVREYTEAFF

cdr3_length: 11
j_call: TRBJ2-7
v_call: TRBV12-3/TRBV12-4
cdr3_aa: CASSFNAEQYF

cdr3_length: 14
j_call: TRBJ2-7
v_call: TRBV20-1
cdr3_aa: CSAPQVSVPYEQYF

cdr3_length: 15
j_call: TRBJ2-7
v_call: TRBV11-2
cdr3_aa: CASSLGIAGVYEQYF

cdr3_length: 16
j_call: TRBJ2-7
v_call: TRBV6-2/TRBV6-3
cdr3_aa: CASSYSIRASSYEQYF

cdr3_length: 14
j_call: TRBJ2-3
v_call: TRBV5-1
cdr3_aa: CASSWTGDTDTQYF